The 23 T cell receptor beta chains below all came from one sample that was sequenced in a study of T cell responses to AZD1222 COVID-19 vaccine. TCRdb's copy holds only in-frame clones and misses some; the assay was immunoSEQ multiplex PCR. Here the sample spans around 140,000 clones, 80% to 90% being singletons. Material: peripheral blood, obtained on day 0 of AZD1222 vaccination. The receptors stem from an adult in good health.

The J gene is TRBJ1-4, the V gene TRBV15, with D possibly being TRBD1 (5 bases). V gave up 0 bases and J gave up 7 bases, with 15 bases separating them. From germline, CDR1 is LNHNV and CDR2 YYDKDF (reference sequence). The CDR3 is 16 amino acids. This CDR3 reads CATSRDRGTSGEKLFF. The DNA of the CDR3 is TGTGCCACCAGCAGAGATCGGGGGACCTCTGGTGAAAAACTGTTTTTT.

V gene TRBV10-2 combines with J gene TRBJ1-1; D is unclear. The CDR3 is made up of 13 amino acids. V lost 3 bases and J lost 1, with 6 bases in between. The germline gives CDR1 WSHSY, CDR2 SAAADI. CDR3 DNA sequence: TGCGCCAGCAGTGAAATGCGGAACACTGAAGCTTTCTTT. This encodes CASSEMRNTEAFF.

The chain has TRBV11-2 and TRBJ2-7; D uncertain. Germline V gives CDR1 SGHAT, CDR2 FQNNGV. Trimming left V 1 base short and J 3 bases short, with 16 bases between. There are 16 residues in the CDR3. The CDR3 bases are TGTGCCAGCAGCTTAGCCGTTCGAGTAGATGTCTACGAGCAGTACTTC. The encoded protein is CASSLAVRVDVYEQYF.

V usage is TRBV6-2 or TRBV6-3 and J usage is TRBJ1-1; possible D gene TRBD1, 6 bases. V was clipped by 5 bases and J by 0 bases, with 7 bases between them. The germline V gene encodes CDR1 MNHEY and CDR2 SVGEGT. The CDR3 loop spans 13 amino acids. The CDR3 sequence: CASSQGMNTEAFF. The CDR3 DNA is TGTGCCAGCAGTCAGGGGATGAACACTGAAGCTTTCTTT.

The rearrangement joins TRBV28 to TRBJ2-7, with 10 positions matching TRBD2. CDR3 length equals 18 residues. Germline lookup yields CDR1 MDHEN and CDR2 SYDVKM. J lost 5 bases, V lost 3 bases, and 16 bases had no gene match. The CDR3 DNA reads TGTGCCAGCAGTTTCCCTCCCTGGACTAGCGGAGGTGGGAACGAGCAGTACTTC. Amino acid sequence: CASSFPPWTSGGGNEQYF.

This chain links TRBV9 with TRBJ2-7; D unresolved. This CDR3 has 13 residues. The V end lost 3 bases, the J end lost 3 bases, and 10 bases lay between the germline ends. Germline CDR1 SGDLS, CDR2 YYNGEE. Written as DNA, the CDR3 is TGTGCCAGCAGCGCGGGTTTGGACTACGAGCAGTACTTC. Protein: CASSAGLDYEQYF.

V usage is TRBV5-1 and J usage is TRBJ2-5, with 12 bases aligning to TRBD2. V lost 7 bases, J lost 4 bases, and 5 bases stayed unmatched. Germline values: CDR1 SGHRS, CDR2 YFSETQ. This CDR3 spans 14 amino acids. In DNA, the CDR3 is TGCGCCAGCCAGACTAGCGGGAGTATAGAGACCCAGTACTTC. This sequence encodes CASQTSGSIETQYF.

The rearrangement links TRBV7-2 to TRBJ2-4; a possible D gene is TRBD2 (6 bases). Germline CDR1 reads SGHTA; CDR2 reads FQGNSA. This CDR3 comprises 17 residues. V was cut by 1 base and J by 1 base, with 14 bases left in between. The CDR3 is CASSLGPGTLAKNIQYF. CDR3 sequence (DNA): TGTGCCAGCAGCTTAGGACCCGGGACTCTTGCCAAAAACATTCAGTACTTC.

V usage is TRBV28 and J usage is TRBJ1-1, with a possible D match to TRBD1 (5 bases). The CDR3 has 16 amino acids. Germline V CDR1 and CDR2: MDHEN, SYDVKM. V dropped 5 bases and J dropped 2 bases, with 18 bases sitting between them. As DNA, the CDR3 is TGTGCCAGCAGTACCCCGGGACGGACGACCAACACTGAAGCTTTCTTT. Protein: CASSTPGRTTNTEAFF. The variable domain in full, with the rest retrieved from reference TRBV28 and TRBJ1-1, is DVKVTQSSRYLVKRTGEKVFLECVQDMDHENMFWYRQDPGLGLRLIYFSYDVKMKEKGDIPEGYSVSREKKERFSLILESASTNQTSMYLCASSTPGRTTNTEAFFGQGTRLTVV.

V usage is TRBV5-1 and J usage is TRBJ1-2, with D hard to call. V lost 4 bases and J lost 5, with 15 bases in between. CDR1 is SGHRS and CDR2 is YFSETQ in the germline V gene. This CDR3 comprises 14 residues. The CDR3 DNA reads as TGCGCCAGCAGCCCCGAATCGGGCATATATGGCTACACCTTC. Its protein is CASSPESGIYGYTF.

The rearrangement uses TRBV5-1 and TRBJ1-2, with D hard to call. V was shortened by 1 base and J by 2 bases, with 12 bases between the two germline ends. This CDR3 spans 15 amino acids. Germline values: CDR1 SGHRS, CDR2 YFSETQ. CDR3 region: CASSLSGSKNYGYTF. CDR3 coding DNA: TGCGCCAGCAGCTTGTCCGGGAGTAAAAACTATGGCTACACCTTC.

The chain links TRBV7-8 to TRBJ1-5, with D unclear. Germline CDR1 SGHVS, CDR2 FQNEAQ. V was clipped by 4 bases and J by 0 bases, with 7 bases between them. The CDR3 has 14 residues. For the CDR3, the DNA is TGTGCCAGCAGCTCCGTTAGTAGCAATCAGCCCCAGCATTTT. This encodes CASSSVSSNQPQHF.

The CDR3 is CASSQEQNSPLHF. CDR3 in DNA: TGCGCCAGCAGCCAGGAACAGAATTCACCCCTCCACTTT. The gene calls are TRBV4-3 and TRBJ1-6; D is unclear. The germline V gene encodes CDR1 LGHNA and CDR2 YSLEER. The CDR3 has 13 residues. V lost 3 bases, J lost 7 bases, and 7 bases lay in between.

This rearrangement joins TRBV28 to TRBJ2-7, with TRBD2 matching over 12 bases. V gave up 6 bases and J gave up 6 bases; unmatched junction bases: 15. Germline CDR1 and CDR2: MDHEN and SYDVKM. There are 17 residues in the CDR3. This chain's CDR3 is CASSDPSGRARAGEQYF. In DNA, the CDR3 is TGTGCCAGCAGCGATCCTAGCGGGAGGGCCCGGGCCGGCGAGCAGTACTTC.

The gene calls are TRBV29-1 and TRBJ2-2; maybe TRBD1 (6 bases). CDR1 is SQVTM and CDR2 is ANQGSEA in the germline V gene. V was clipped by 4 bases and J by 0 bases, with 21 bases between them. The CDR3 spans 18 residues. CDR3 coding DNA: TGCAGCGTTGTTCTAAAGGGCAGGGGAATCGCGAACACCGGGGAGCTGTTTTTT. Translation gives CSVVLKGRGIANTGELFF.

The rearrangement joins TRBV28 to TRBJ2-7; possible D gene TRBD2, 6 bases. There are 14 residues in the CDR3. The germline V gene has CDR1 MDHEN and CDR2 SYDVKM. Trimming left V 4 bases short and J 7 bases short, with 17 bases between. CDR3 residues: CASSSAQRGGEQYF. CDR3 DNA: TGTGCCAGCAGTTCTGCACAAAGGGGAGGAGAGCAGTACTTC.

V usage is TRBV5-1 and J usage is TRBJ2-4, with D perhaps TRBD1 (5 bases). Trimming pared 8 bases from V and 1 base from J, leaving 13 bases between. Germline V gene lookup returns CDR1 SGHRS and CDR2 YFSETQ. This CDR3 is 14 amino acids long. Here the CDR3 DNA reads TGCGCCAGTTCTGCTAGGGGCGCCAAAAACATTCAGTACTTC. Translation: CASSARGAKNIQYF. The variable domain in full, with the rest retrieved from reference TRBV5-1 and TRBJ2-4, is KAGVTQTPRYLIKTRGQQVTLSCSPISGHRSVSWYQQTPGQGLQFLFEYFSETQRNKGNFPGRFSGRQFSNSRSEMNVSTLELGDSALYLCASSARGAKNIQYFGAGTRLSVL.

V is TRBV4-1 and J is TRBJ1-5; D possibly corresponds to TRBD1 (5 bases). Germline CDR1 reads MGHRA; CDR2 reads YSYEKL. The CDR3 loop spans 16 amino acids. V was shortened by 5 bases and J by 0 bases, with 14 bases between the two germline ends. CDR3 amino acids: CASSAPWGSSNQPQHF. The CDR3, as DNA: TGCGCCAGCAGCGCTCCGTGGGGGAGTAGCAATCAGCCCCAGCATTTT.

This chain links TRBV11-3 with TRBJ2-1, with D perhaps being TRBD1 or TRBD2 (5 bases each). Trimming removed 5 bases from V and 5 bases from J, with 10 bases in between. The V gene's germline CDR1 is SGHNT and CDR2 YENEEA. CDR3 length: 13 residues. CDR3 region: CASSLGPNNEQFF. The DNA for the CDR3 is TGTGCCAGCAGCCTGGGACCCAACAATGAGCAGTTCTTC.

The chain uses TRBV18 and TRBJ1-4; a possible D gene is TRBD1 (5 bases). Germline CDR1 and CDR2: KGHSH and LQKENI. V lost 4 bases and J lost 7, with 13 bases in between. This CDR3 is built from 14 residues. The CDR3 region is CASSQGFRGEKLFF. CDR3 DNA: TGTGCCAGCTCACAGGGGTTTCGAGGTGAAAAACTGTTTTTT.

The rearrangement joins TRBV6-4 to TRBJ2-3, with 10 positions matching TRBD2. Germline V CDR1 and CDR2: MRHNA, SNTAGT. J gave up 0 bases and V 5 bases, and 2 bases lay outside the gene matches. The CDR3 covers 15 residues. This CDR3 reads CASSPTSGSTDTQYF. CDR3 DNA: TGTGCCAGCAGTCCGACTAGCGGGAGCACAGATACGCAGTATTTT.

The V call is TRBV28, the J call TRBJ1-1; TRBD1 might be the D (5 bases). V was pared by 8 bases and J by 1 base, with 20 bases between. This CDR3 contains 16 residues. The germline gives CDR1 MDHEN, CDR2 SYDVKM. The CDR3 is CASQGVGRGSNTEAFF. The CDR3 bases are TGTGCCAGCCAGGGTGTAGGGAGAGGGTCGAACACTGAAGCTTTCTTT.

In this sample, this clone turned up once. The V and J genes are TRBV19 and TRBJ1-1; maybe TRBD1 (6 bases). The CDR3 is made up of 13 amino acids. V was shortened by 6 bases and J by 2 bases, with 10 bases between the two germline ends. Per the germline V gene, CDR1 is LNHDA and CDR2 is SQIVND (reference sequence). The CDR3 loop is CASRKTGNTEAFF. In nucleotides, the CDR3 is TGTGCCAGTAGAAAGACAGGAAACACTGAAGCTTTCTTT. Full variable domain (rest looked up from reference TRBV19 and TRBJ1-1): DGGITQSPKYLFRKEGQNVTLSCEQNLNHDAMYWYRQDPGQGLRLIYYSQIVNDFQKGDIAEGYSVSREKKESFPLTVTSAQKNPTAFYLCASRKTGNTEAFFGQGTRLTVV.